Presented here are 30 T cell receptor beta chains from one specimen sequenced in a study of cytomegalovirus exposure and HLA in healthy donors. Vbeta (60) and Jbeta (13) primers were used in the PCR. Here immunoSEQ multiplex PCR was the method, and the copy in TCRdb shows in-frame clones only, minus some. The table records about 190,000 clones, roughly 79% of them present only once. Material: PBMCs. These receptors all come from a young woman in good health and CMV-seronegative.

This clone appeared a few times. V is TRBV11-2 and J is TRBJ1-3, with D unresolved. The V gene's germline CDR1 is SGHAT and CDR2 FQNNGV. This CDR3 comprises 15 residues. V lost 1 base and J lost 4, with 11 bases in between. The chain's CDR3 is CASSLAILSGNTIYF. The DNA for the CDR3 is TGTGCCAGCAGCTTAGCCATACTCTCGGGAAACACCATATATTTT. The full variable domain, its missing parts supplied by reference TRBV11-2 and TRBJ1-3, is EAGVAQSPRYKIIEKRQSVAFWCNPISGHATLYWYQQILGQGPKLLIQFQNNGVVDDSQLPKDRFSAERLKGVDSTLKIQPAKLEDSAVYLCASSLAILSGNTIYFGEGSWLTVV.

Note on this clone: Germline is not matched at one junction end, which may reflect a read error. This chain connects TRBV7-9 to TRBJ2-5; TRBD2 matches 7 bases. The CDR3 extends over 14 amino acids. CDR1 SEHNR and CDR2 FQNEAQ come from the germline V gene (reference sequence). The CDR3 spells CSSSSALRGETQYF. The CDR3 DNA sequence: TGTTCCAGCAGCTCCGCGCTGCGGGGGGAGACCCAGTACTTC.

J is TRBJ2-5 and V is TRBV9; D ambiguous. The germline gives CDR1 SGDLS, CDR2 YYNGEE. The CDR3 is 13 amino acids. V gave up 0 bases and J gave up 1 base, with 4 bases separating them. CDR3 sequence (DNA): TGTGCCAGCAGCGTAGGAGGCCAAGAGACCCAGTACTTC. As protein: CASSVGGQETQYF.

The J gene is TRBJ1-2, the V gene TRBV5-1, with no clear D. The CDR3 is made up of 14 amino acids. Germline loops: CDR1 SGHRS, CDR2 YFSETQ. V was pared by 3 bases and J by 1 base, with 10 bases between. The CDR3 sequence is CASSSKSDNYGYTF. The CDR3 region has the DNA TGCGCCAGCAGCTCTAAAAGCGATAACTATGGCTACACCTTC.

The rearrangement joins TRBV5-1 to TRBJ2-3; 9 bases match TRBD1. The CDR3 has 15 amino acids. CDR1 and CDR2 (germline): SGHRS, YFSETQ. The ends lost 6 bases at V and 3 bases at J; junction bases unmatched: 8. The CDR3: CASTKQGAGTDTQYF. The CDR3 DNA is TGCGCCAGCACTAAACAGGGGGCGGGAACAGATACGCAGTATTTT.

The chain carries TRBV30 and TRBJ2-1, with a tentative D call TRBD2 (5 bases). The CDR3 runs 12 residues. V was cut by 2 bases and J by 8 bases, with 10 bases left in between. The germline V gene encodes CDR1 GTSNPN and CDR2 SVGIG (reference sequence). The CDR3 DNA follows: TGTGCCTGGAGTTTGACTACTGATGAGCAGTTCTTC. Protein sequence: CAWSLTTDEQFF.

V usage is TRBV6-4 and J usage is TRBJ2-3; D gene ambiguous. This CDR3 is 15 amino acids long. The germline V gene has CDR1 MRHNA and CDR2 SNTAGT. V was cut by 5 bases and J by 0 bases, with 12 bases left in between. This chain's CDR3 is CASSSPRPSTDTQYF. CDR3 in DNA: TGTGCCAGCAGTAGCCCTAGGCCGAGCACAGATACGCAGTATTTT.

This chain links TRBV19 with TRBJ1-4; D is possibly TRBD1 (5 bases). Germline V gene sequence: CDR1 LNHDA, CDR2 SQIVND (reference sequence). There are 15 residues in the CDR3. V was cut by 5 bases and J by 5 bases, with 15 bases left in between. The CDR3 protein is CASSPAGDQNEKLFF. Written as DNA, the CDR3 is TGTGCCAGTAGTCCCGCGGGGGACCAAAATGAAAAACTGTTTTTT. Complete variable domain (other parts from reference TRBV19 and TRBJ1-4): DGGITQSPKYLFRKEGQNVTLSCEQNLNHDAMYWYRQDPGQGLRLIYYSQIVNDFQKGDIAEGYSVSREKKESFPLTVTSAQKNPTAFYLCASSPAGDQNEKLFFGSGTQLSVL.

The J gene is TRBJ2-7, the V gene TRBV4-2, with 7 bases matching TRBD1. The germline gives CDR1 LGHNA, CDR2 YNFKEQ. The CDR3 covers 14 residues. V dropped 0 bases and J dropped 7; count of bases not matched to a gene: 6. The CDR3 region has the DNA TGTGCCAGCAGCCAAGATCCAGGGGGTGGGGAGCAGTACTTC. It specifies CASSQDPGGGEQYF.

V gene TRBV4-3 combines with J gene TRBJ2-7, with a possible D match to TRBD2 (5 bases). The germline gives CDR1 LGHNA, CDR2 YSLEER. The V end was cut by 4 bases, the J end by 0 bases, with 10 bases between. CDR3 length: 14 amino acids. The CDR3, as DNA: TGCGCCAGCAGCCCCTGGGAGAGCTCCTACGAGCAGTACTTC. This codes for CASSPWESSYEQYF.

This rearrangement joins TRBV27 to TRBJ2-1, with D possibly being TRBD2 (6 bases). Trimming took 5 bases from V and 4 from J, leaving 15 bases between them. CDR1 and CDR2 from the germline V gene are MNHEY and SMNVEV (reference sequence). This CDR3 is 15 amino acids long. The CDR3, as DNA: TGTGCCAGCAGTCCGGAGGGGCAGCCTTACAATGAGCAGTTCTTC. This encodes CASSPEGQPYNEQFF.

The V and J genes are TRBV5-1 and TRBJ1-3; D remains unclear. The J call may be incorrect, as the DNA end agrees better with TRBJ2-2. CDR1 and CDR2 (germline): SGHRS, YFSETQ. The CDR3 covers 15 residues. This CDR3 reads CASSLGGGNTGELFF. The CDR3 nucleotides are TGCGCCAGCAGCTTGGGAGGCGGGAACACCGGGGAGCTGTTTTTT.

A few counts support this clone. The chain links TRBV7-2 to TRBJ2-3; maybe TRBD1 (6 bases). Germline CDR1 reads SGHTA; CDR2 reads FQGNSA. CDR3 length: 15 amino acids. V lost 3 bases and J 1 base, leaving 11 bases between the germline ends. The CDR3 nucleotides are TGTGCCAGCAGCTTGGGAAGGACAGGCACAGATACGCAGTATTTT. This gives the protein CASSLGRTGTDTQYF. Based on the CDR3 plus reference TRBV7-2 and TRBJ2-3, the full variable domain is GAGVSQSPSNKVTEKGKDVELRCDPISGHTALYWYRQSLGQGLEFLIYFQGNSAPDKSGLPSDRFSAERTGGSVSTLTIQRTQQEDSAVYLCASSLGRTGTDTQYFGPGTRLTVL.

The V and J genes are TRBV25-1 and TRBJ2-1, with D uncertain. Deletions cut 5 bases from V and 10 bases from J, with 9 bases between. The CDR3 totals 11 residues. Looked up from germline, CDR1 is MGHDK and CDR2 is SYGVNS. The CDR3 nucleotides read TGTGCCAGCAGTAAAGACTCAGAGCAGTTCTTC. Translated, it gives CASSKDSEQFF.

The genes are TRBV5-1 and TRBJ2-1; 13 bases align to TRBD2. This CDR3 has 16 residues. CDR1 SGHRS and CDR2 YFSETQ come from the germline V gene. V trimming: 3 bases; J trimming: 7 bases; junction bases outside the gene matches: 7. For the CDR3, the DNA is TGCGCCAGCAGCTCTCCGGGGACTAGCGGGACAAATGAGCAGTTCTTC. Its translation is CASSSPGTSGTNEQFF.

The CDR3 protein is CASNAGGLDTQYF. CDR3 DNA: TGTGCCAGCAACGCTGGGGGGTTAGATACGCAGTATTTT. The V gene is TRBV6-5, the J gene TRBJ2-3, with D perhaps matching TRBD2 (6 bases). CDR1 and CDR2 (germline): MNHEY, SVGAGI. The ends were cut back, 7 bases at V and 5 bases at J, with 13 bases in the middle. This CDR3 region has 13 residues.

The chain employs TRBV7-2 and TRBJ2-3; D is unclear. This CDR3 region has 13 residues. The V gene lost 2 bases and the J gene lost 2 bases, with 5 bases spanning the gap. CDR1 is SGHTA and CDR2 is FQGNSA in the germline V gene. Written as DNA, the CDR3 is TGTGCCAGCAGCTTATATTACACAGATACGCAGTATTTT. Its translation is CASSLYYTDTQYF.

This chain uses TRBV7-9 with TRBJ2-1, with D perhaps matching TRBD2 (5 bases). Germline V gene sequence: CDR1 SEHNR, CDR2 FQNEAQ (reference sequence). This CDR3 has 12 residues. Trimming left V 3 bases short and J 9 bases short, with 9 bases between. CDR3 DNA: TGTGCCAGCAGCTTGGGTAGCGCTGAGCAGTTCTTC. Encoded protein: CASSLGSAEQFF.

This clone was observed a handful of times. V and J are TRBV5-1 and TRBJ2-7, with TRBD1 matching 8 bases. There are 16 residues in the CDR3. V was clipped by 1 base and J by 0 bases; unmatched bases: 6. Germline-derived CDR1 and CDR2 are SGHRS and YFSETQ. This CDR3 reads CASSLQAGGNSYEQYF. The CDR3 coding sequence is TGCGCCAGCAGCTTGCAGGCAGGGGGCAACTCCTACGAGCAGTACTTC.

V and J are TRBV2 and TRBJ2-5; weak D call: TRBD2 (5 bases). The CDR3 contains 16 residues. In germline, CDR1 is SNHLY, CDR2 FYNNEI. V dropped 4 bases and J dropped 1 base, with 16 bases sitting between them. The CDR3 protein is CASSGMRVRLQETQYF. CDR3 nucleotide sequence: TGTGCCAGCAGTGGAATGAGGGTTCGCCTCCAAGAGACCCAGTACTTC.

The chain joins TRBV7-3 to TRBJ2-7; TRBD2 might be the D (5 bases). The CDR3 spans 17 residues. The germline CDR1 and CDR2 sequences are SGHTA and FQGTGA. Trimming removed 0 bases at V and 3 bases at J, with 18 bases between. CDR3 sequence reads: CASSLTSPGKPDYEQYF. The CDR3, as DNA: TGTGCCAGCAGCTTAACGTCTCCGGGGAAGCCAGACTACGAGCAGTACTTC.

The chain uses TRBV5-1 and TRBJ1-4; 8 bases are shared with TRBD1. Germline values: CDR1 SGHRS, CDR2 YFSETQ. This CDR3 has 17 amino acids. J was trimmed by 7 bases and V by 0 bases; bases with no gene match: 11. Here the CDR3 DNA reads TGCGCCAGCAGCTTGGGACAGGGGATTACACGGGGTGAAAAACTGTTTTTT. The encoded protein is CASSLGQGITRGEKLFF.

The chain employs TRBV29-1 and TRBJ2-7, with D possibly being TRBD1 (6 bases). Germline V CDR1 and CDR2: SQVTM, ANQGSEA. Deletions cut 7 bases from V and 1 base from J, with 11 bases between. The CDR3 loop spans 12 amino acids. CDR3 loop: CSGGDTSYEQYF. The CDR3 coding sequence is TGCAGCGGTGGGGACACTTCCTACGAGCAGTACTTC.

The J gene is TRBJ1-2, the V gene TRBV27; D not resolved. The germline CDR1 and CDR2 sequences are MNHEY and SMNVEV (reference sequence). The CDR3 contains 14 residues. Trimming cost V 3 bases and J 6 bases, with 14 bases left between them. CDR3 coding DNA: TGTGCCAGCAGTTTGGAATCGGGGTCCGATGGCTACACCTTC. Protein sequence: CASSLESGSDGYTF.

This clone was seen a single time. As DNA, the CDR3 is TGTGCCAGCAGCTCCCCCAGGGACAATCAGCCCCAGCATTTT. Translated, it gives CASSSPRDNQPQHF. This rearrangement joins TRBV7-9 to TRBJ1-5; possibly TRBD1 for D (5 bases). Germline V gene sequence: CDR1 SEHNR, CDR2 FQNEAQ (reference sequence). The CDR3 is 14 residues long. Trimming removed 4 bases from V and 3 bases from J, with 10 bases in between.

The CDR3 reads CASSKGQGTAEAFF. The CDR3 DNA follows: TGTGCCAGCTCCAAGGGACAGGGGACAGCTGAAGCTTTCTTT. The V and J genes are TRBV18 and TRBJ1-1; 10 nucleotides agree with TRBD1. V trimming: 6 bases; J trimming: 6 bases; junction bases outside the gene matches: 7. The V gene's germline CDR1 is KGHSH and CDR2 LQKENI. The CDR3 length is 14 residues. Complete variable domain (other parts from reference TRBV18 and TRBJ1-1): NAGVMQNPRHLVRRRGQEARLRCSPMKGHSHVYWYRQLPEEGLKFMVYLQKENIIDESGMPKERFSAEFPKEGPSILRIQQVVRGDSAAYFCASSKGQGTAEAFFGQGTRLTVV.

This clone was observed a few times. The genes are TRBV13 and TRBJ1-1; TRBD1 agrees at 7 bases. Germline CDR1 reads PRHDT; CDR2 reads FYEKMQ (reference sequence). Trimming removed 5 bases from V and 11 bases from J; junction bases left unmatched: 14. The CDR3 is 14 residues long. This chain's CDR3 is CASSPYLTGLGAFF. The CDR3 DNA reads TGTGCCAGCAGCCCCTATCTGACAGGGTTGGGGGCTTTCTTT.

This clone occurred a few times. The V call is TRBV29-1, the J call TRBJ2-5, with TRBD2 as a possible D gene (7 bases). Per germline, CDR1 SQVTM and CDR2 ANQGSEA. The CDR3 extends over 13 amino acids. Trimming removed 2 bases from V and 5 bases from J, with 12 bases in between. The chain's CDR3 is CSVERGEGETQYF. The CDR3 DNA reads TGCAGCGTTGAAAGGGGGGAGGGGGAGACCCAGTACTTC.

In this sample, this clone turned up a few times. The CDR3 here is CASSATTSGGAHEQYF. The DNA of the CDR3 is TGCGCCAGCAGCGCCACGACTAGCGGGGGGGCCCACGAGCAGTACTTC. The V gene is TRBV5-1, the J gene TRBJ2-7, with TRBD2 identical over 14 bases. Trimming took 4 bases from V and 5 from J; bases not matched to a gene: 8. This CDR3 is 16 amino acids long. Germline values: CDR1 SGHRS, CDR2 YFSETQ.

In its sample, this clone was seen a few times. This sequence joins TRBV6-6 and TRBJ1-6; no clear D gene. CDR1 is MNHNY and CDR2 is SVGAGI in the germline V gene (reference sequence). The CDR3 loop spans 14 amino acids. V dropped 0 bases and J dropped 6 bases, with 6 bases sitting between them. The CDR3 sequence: CASSYSQLNSPLHF. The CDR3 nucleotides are TGTGCCAGCAGTTACTCACAGCTTAATTCACCCCTCCACTTT.